These 26 T cell receptor beta chains were sequenced from one sample in a study of cytomegalovirus exposure and HLA in healthy donors (dated by TCRdb to about 2017). Library preparation used the immunoSEQ multiplex PCR assay. For the multiplex PCR, a mixture combining 60 forward primers for TCR Vbeta segments and 13 reverse primers for TCR Jbeta segments was used. TCRdb took over this immuneACCESS table, retaining in-frame rearrangements with V and J assigned. Such tables are incomplete; in checked studies, under half of the missing clones stem from an unresolved V gene, and the remainder is unexplained. The table for this sample lists under 150,000 clones; roughly 69% of them were counted only once. The biggest ten clones account for around 2.6% of the sample. The sequenced sample was PBMCs. These TCRs come from a human donor in good health.

This clone was detected a few times. The chain carries TRBV7-8 and TRBJ2-5; D might be TRBD2 (5 bases). V lost 0 bases to trimming and J lost 4 bases, with 15 bases between them. CDR3 length equals 16 residues. Germline CDR1 reads SGHVS; CDR2 reads FQNEAQ. In DNA, the CDR3 is TGTGCCAGCAGCTTAGCGCTGCTAGCCCAGGCAGAGACCCAGTACTTC. The encoded protein is CASSLALLAQAETQYF.

This sequence joins TRBV14 and TRBJ2-1, with 9 bases matching TRBD1. J lost 6 bases, V lost 2 bases, and 8 bases had no gene match. Germline V gene sequence: CDR1 SGHDN, CDR2 FVKESK. The CDR3 extends over 16 amino acids. The CDR3 nucleotides read TGTGCCAGCAGCCAACTCCGACAGGGGGGTAGCAATGAGCAGTTCTTC. It specifies CASSQLRQGGSNEQFF.

The chain recombines TRBV2 with TRBJ2-3, with 7 positions matching TRBD1. V lost 8 bases to trimming and J lost 6 bases; unmatched junction nucleotides: 8. This CDR3 region has 13 residues. CDR1 is SNHLY and CDR2 is FYNNEI in the germline V gene. The CDR3 region has the DNA TGTGCCAGCGGACACTACAGGGGTGATACGCAGTATTTT. Its protein is CASGHYRGDTQYF.

The rearrangement joins TRBV7-2 to TRBJ2-7, with 7 positions matching TRBD1. The germline V gene has CDR1 SGHTA and CDR2 FQGNSA. The CDR3 covers 16 residues. The J segment lost 6 bases and the V segment lost 3 bases, leaving 14 bases of the junction unmatched. CDR3: CASSFPLTGSTSEQYF. CDR3 sequence (DNA): TGTGCCAGCAGCTTCCCCTTGACAGGGTCGACCTCCGAGCAGTACTTC. Based on the CDR3 plus reference TRBV7-2 and TRBJ2-7, the full variable domain is GAGVSQSPSNKVTEKGKDVELRCDPISGHTALYWYRQSLGQGLEFLIYFQGNSAPDKSGLPSDRFSAERTGGSVSTLTIQRTQQEDSAVYLCASSFPLTGSTSEQYFGPGTRLTVT.

The V gene is TRBV5-1, the J gene TRBJ2-1; TRBD2 matches 8 bases. With V trimmed by 0 bases and J by 9 bases, 8 bases remained unmatched. This CDR3 region has 15 residues. Germline-derived CDR1 and CDR2 are SGHRS and YFSETQ. The CDR3 protein is CASSLALAGGSEQFF. In DNA form, the CDR3 reads TGCGCCAGCAGCTTGGCCCTAGCGGGCGGTAGTGAGCAGTTCTTC.

This clone was found once. This chain uses TRBV13 with TRBJ2-5; 13 bases match TRBD2. The germline V gene encodes CDR1 PRHDT and CDR2 FYEKMQ (reference sequence). The CDR3 has 18 residues. V was pared by 2 bases and J by 2 bases, with 8 bases of the junction left unmatched. The CDR3 reads CASSLPGQGLAGQETQYF. Written as DNA, the CDR3 is TGTGCCAGCAGCTTACCGGGACAGGGACTAGCGGGGCAAGAGACCCAGTACTTC.

The V gene is TRBV5-5, the J gene TRBJ1-1; no definite D call. Germline V gene sequence: CDR1 SGHKS, CDR2 YYEKEE (reference sequence). This CDR3 has 13 residues. Trimming shortened V by 5 bases and J by 1 base, and 9 bases separated the two germline ends. CDR3: CASRIRANTEAFF. The CDR3 region has the DNA TGTGCCAGCAGGATAAGAGCGAACACTGAAGCTTTCTTT.

Regarding this clone: An end of the junction does not agree with germline; a read error may underlie this. V gene TRBV7-9 combines with J gene TRBJ1-1; 9 bases are shared with TRBD1. CDR1 SEHNR and CDR2 FQNEAQ come from the germline V gene (reference sequence). The CDR3 runs 17 residues. The CDR3 reads CSSSLGTGGSFGTEAFF. In nucleotides, the CDR3 is TGTTCCAGCAGCTTAGGCACAGGGGGCAGTTTTGGCACTGAAGCTTTCTTT.

This clone was counted only a few times. The chain is built from TRBV27 and TRBJ1-6, with 9 bases aligning to TRBD1. CDR1 is MNHEY and CDR2 is SMNVEV in the germline V gene (reference sequence). After removal of 10 bases from V and 7 bases from J, the junction contained 5 bases not matched to a gene. The CDR3 contains 13 residues. CDR3 nucleotide sequence: TGTGCCACCAGAACAGGGGGCAATTCACCCCTCCACTTT. Amino acid sequence: CATRTGGNSPLHF.

In this sample, this clone turned up once. This chain uses TRBV5-4 with TRBJ2-7, with a tentative D call TRBD2 (5 bases). Germline CDR1 is SGHNT and CDR2 is YYREEE (reference sequence). The CDR3 has 14 residues. Trimming cost V 2 bases and J 0 bases, with 9 bases left between them. As DNA, the CDR3 is TGTGCCAGCAGCTTCGAAGGGAGCTCCTACGAGCAGTACTTC. Its translation is CASSFEGSSYEQYF. Supplemented by reference TRBV5-4 and TRBJ2-7, the full variable domain reads ETGVTQSPTHLIKTRGQQVTLRCSSQSGHNTVSWYQQALGQGPQFIFQYYREEENGRGNFPPRFSGLQFPNYSSELNVNALELDDSALYLCASSFEGSSYEQYFGPGTRLTVT.

The chain couples TRBV7-2 to TRBJ2-7; maybe TRBD2 (6 bases). V lost 3 bases and J lost 0, with 9 bases in between. Germline-derived CDR1 and CDR2 are SGHTA and FQGNSA. The CDR3 is 14 amino acids. CDR3 nucleotide sequence: TGTGCCAGCAGCTTCGCGGGATCCTCCTACGAGCAGTACTTC. Its translation is CASSFAGSSYEQYF.

The chain couples TRBV19 to TRBJ1-1, with D uncertain. Germline assignment: CDR1 LNHDA and CDR2 SQIVND (reference sequence). V dropped 0 bases and J dropped 8 bases, with 10 bases sitting between them. The CDR3 sequence is 13 residues long. CDR3 DNA: TGTGCCAGTAGTATAGATCTAGTCTCCGAAGCTTTCTTT. It codes for CASSIDLVSEAFF.

The chain uses TRBV5-1 and TRBJ2-1; a weak D match, TRBD2 (7 bases). The CDR3 totals 15 residues. Trimming took off 3 bases at V and 7 bases at J, with 17 bases between the two ends. Germline assignment: CDR1 SGHRS and CDR2 YFSETQ. This CDR3 is CASSSGGGGGNEQFF. CDR3 nucleotide sequence: TGCGCCAGCAGCTCGGGGGGCGGAGGGGGGAATGAGCAGTTCTTC.

This chain connects TRBV28 to TRBJ2-1, with D perhaps TRBD2 (6 bases). This CDR3 is 11 amino acids long. V was pared by 3 bases and J by 15 bases, with 12 bases between. Germline CDR1 is MDHEN and CDR2 is SYDVKM. In DNA form, the CDR3 reads TGTGCCAGCAGTTTTGAGCGGGTGCGGTTCTTC. It yields the protein CASSFERVRFF.

J is TRBJ2-1 and V is TRBV19; the match to TRBD1 covers 8 bases. Unmatched junction bases numbered 7, after V lost 3 bases and J lost 9 bases. CDR1 is LNHDA and CDR2 is SQIVND in the germline V gene (reference sequence). CDR3 length: 14 residues. CDR3 coding DNA: TGTGCCAGTAGTATTCAGGCAGGGGGCGGTGAGCAGTTCTTC. It codes for CASSIQAGGGEQFF.

This chain links TRBV5-1 with TRBJ1-1; D is possibly TRBD1 (6 bases). Germline CDR1 reads SGHRS; CDR2 reads YFSETQ. The ends were cut back, 1 base at V and 4 bases at J, with 11 bases in the middle. The CDR3 loop spans 14 amino acids. The CDR3 region has the DNA TGCGCCAGCAGCTTGTCAGGGGCGATCACTGAAGCTTTCTTT. Translating it yields CASSLSGAITEAFF.

The rearrangement links TRBV4-2 to TRBJ2-1; 9 nucleotides line up with TRBD2. Germline CDR1 is LGHNA and CDR2 is YNFKEQ. V dropped 0 bases and J dropped 7; count of bases not matched to a gene: 13. The CDR3 is 18 amino acids. The chain's CDR3 is CASSQEGGQREVGNEQFF. Here the CDR3 DNA reads TGTGCCAGCAGCCAAGAAGGGGGTCAGCGGGAGGTCGGTAATGAGCAGTTCTTC.

The chain has TRBV6-1 and TRBJ2-5, with 7 bases that match TRBD1. V gave up 0 bases and J gave up 6 bases; unmatched junction bases: 7. Germline lookup yields CDR1 MNHNS and CDR2 SASEGT. CDR3 length: 15 amino acids. CDR3 protein: CASSEAPTGWKTQYF. In DNA, the CDR3 is TGTGCCAGCAGTGAAGCGCCGACAGGGTGGAAGACCCAGTACTTC.

This chain connects TRBV19 to TRBJ2-1; TRBD2 aligns across 7 bases. The germline V gene has CDR1 LNHDA and CDR2 SQIVND (reference sequence). This CDR3 has 18 amino acids. The V segment lost 7 bases and the J segment 0 bases; nucleotides outside the gene matches: 15. CDR3 in DNA: TGTGCCAGTAAGCCCACCACTCTAGCGGTACTCTCCTACAATGAGCAGTTCTTC. This encodes CASKPTTLAVLSYNEQFF.

The rearrangement joins TRBV30 to TRBJ2-3, with D perhaps matching TRBD2 (6 bases). CDR3 length: 13 amino acids. CDR1 is GTSNPN, CDR2 SVGIG, per germline (reference sequence). V was cut by 2 bases and J by 6 bases, with 12 bases left in between. The CDR3 DNA reads TGTGCCTGGAGTATTAGGAGGGCCGATACGCAGTATTTT. Protein product: CAWSIRRADTQYF.

J is TRBJ2-7 and V is TRBV4-3, with D hard to call. The CDR3 sequence is 15 residues long. Trimming pared 0 bases from V and 2 bases from J, leaving 11 bases between. Germline V gives CDR1 LGHNA, CDR2 YSLEER. CDR3 nucleotide sequence: TGCGCCAGCAGCCAAGATGGTGGTACAACCTACGAGCAGTACTTC. Translating it yields CASSQDGGTTYEQYF.

This sequence joins TRBV7-6 and TRBJ2-7, with 9 bases matching TRBD2. The CDR3 spans 15 residues. The V gene end was trimmed by 1 base and the J gene end by 2 bases; junction bases not matched to a gene: 3. In germline, CDR1 is SGHVS, CDR2 FNYEAQ. The CDR3 bases are TGTGCCAGCAGCTTAGAGACTAGCGGAACCTACGAGCAGTACTTC. The encoded protein is CASSLETSGTYEQYF.

This clone was counted only a few times. V and J are TRBV19 and TRBJ1-5; the match to TRBD1 covers 7 bases. This CDR3 spans 15 amino acids. Germline lookup yields CDR1 LNHDA and CDR2 SQIVND (reference sequence). The J segment lost 1 base and the V segment lost 7 bases, leaving 7 bases of the junction unmatched. The CDR3 protein is CASTIRGQSNQPQHF. The CDR3 nucleotides read TGTGCCAGTACCATTAGGGGACAGAGCAATCAGCCCCAGCATTTT. The full variable domain, its missing parts supplied by reference TRBV19 and TRBJ1-5, is DGGITQSPKYLFRKEGQNVTLSCEQNLNHDAMYWYRQDPGQGLRLIYYSQIVNDFQKGDIAEGYSVSREKKESFPLTVTSAQKNPTAFYLCASTIRGQSNQPQHFGDGTRLSIL.

The V gene is TRBV9, the J gene TRBJ2-5, with 10 nucleotides matching TRBD2. Germline assignment: CDR1 SGDLS and CDR2 YYNGEE. The length of the CDR3 is 15 residues. The J segment lost 4 bases and the V segment lost 5 bases, leaving 8 bases of the junction unmatched. The CDR3 is CASSTSGGGRETQYF. The DNA for the CDR3 is TGTGCCAGCAGTACCAGCGGGGGGGGGCGAGAGACCCAGTACTTC.

This rearrangement joins TRBV7-2 to TRBJ2-7; 7 bases match TRBD2. CDR1 and CDR2 (germline): SGHTA, FQGNSA. V shed 0 bases and J 3 bases; nucleotides not matched to a gene: 2. The CDR3 spans 14 residues. The CDR3 bases are TGTGCCAGCAGCTTAGCGGGGGGGGTCTACGAGCAGTACTTC. This codes for CASSLAGGVYEQYF.

The chain employs TRBV29-1 and TRBJ1-4; D may be TRBD1 (5 bases). The CDR3 is 16 residues long. Germline-derived CDR1 and CDR2 are SQVTM and ANQGSEA. With 7 bases removed from V and 6 bases from J, the gap between germline ends came to 24 bases. The CDR3 sequence is CSASATGVGGYEKLFF. The CDR3 DNA follows: TGCAGCGCCTCCGCGACGGGGGTCGGGGGTTATGAAAAACTGTTTTTT.